The rows below give T cell receptor beta chains drawn from one sample of a study of T cell responses to AZD1222 COVID-19 vaccine. Only in-frame clones appear in the TCRdb table, and some are missing; sequencing was by immunoSEQ multiplex PCR. Of more than 140,000 clones listed, 80% to 95% are singletons. The input for sequencing was peripheral blood, taken on day 0 of MenACWY control vaccination. These receptors originate from an adult in good health. Each CDR3 is given with its conserved first and last residue. A D gene is named only where the DNA matches it firmly. Expanded clones get a size class; other rows say once, few or many, or leave the size out.

j_call d_call clone_size v_call cdr3_nt cdr3_aa
TRBJ1-1 NA NA TRBV28 TGTGCCAGCAGTTTGCTACAGGGTTGGCGTGGTGAAGCTTTCTTT CASSLLQGWRGEAFF
TRBJ2-3 NA NA TRBV18 TGTGCCAGCTCACTTCGGGCTAGCACAGATACGCAGTATTTT CASSLRASTDTQYF
TRBJ2-1 NA NA TRBV28 TGTGCCAGCACCTACAGACCCAACCTGGATGAGCAGTTCTTC CASTYRPNLDEQFF
TRBJ2-2 TRBD2 NA TRBV19 TGTGCCAGTACCCCCGGGGGGATGTGGGCCGGGGAGCTGTTTTTT CASTPGGMWAGELFF
TRBJ2-3 NA NA TRBV2 TGTGCCAGCAGTTATATTTCAGATACGCAGTATTTT CASSYISDTQYF
TRBJ1-2 NA NA TRBV5-1 TGCGCCAGCAGCTTGGTGGGGGTAAACTATGGCTACACCTTC CASSLVGVNYGYTF
TRBJ2-1 TRBD2 NA TRBV5-1 TGCGCCAGCAGCTCCAAGTTTCTAGCCGGGACTAGCGGGAGTTACTCCTACAATGAGCAGTTCTTC CASSSKFLAGTSGSYSYNEQFF
TRBJ2-1 TRBD2 NA TRBV10-3 TGTGCCACCAGCCAGGGACTAGGTATCAATGAGCAGTTCTTC CATSQGLGINEQFF
TRBJ2-3 NA NA TRBV6-4 TGTGCCAGCAGGTTAGCTGATACGCAGTATTTT CASRLADTQYF
TRBJ1-1 NA NA TRBV3-1/TRBV3-2 TGTGCCAGCAGCCACCGGGACACCCTGAACACTGAAGCTTTCTTT CASSHRDTLNTEAFF
TRBJ1-1 NA NA TRBV19 TGTGCCAGTAGTATCCCCGGGAAGAGGACTGAAGCTTTCTTT CASSIPGKRTEAFF
TRBJ1-5 NA NA TRBV30 TGTGCCTGGAGTCCTTGGGGGGCGAATCAGCCCCAGCATTTT CAWSPWGANQPQHF
TRBJ1-3 NA NA TRBV13 TGTGCCAGCAGCTTAGGGCAGACCTCTGGAAACACCATATATTTT CASSLGQTSGNTIYF
TRBJ2-3 TRBD1 NA TRBV19 TGTGCCAGTAGAGACAGGGGGGGCACAGATACGCAGTATTTT CASRDRGGTDTQYF
TRBJ2-1 TRBD2 NA TRBV10-3 TGTGCCATCAGTGACGCTAGCGGCCACAATGAGCAGTTCTTC CAISDASGHNEQFF
TRBJ1-5 NA NA TRBV4-1 TGCGCCAGCAGCCCAGGTGATGCGAGCAATCAGCCCCAGCATTTT CASSPGDASNQPQHF
TRBJ1-2 NA NA TRBV6-1 TGTGCCAGCAGTGATATAGGTGCCAATGGCTACACCTTC CASSDIGANGYTF
TRBJ2-7 NA once TRBV12-5 TGTGCTAGTGGTTTTGGGGGTACGTACGAGCAGTACTTC CASGFGGTYEQYF
TRBJ1-2 NA NA TRBV5-4 TGTGCCAGCAGCCCAGGACGGGGGGCTATCAACTATGGCTACACCTTC CASSPGRGAINYGYTF
TRBJ2-7 TRBD2 NA TRBV5-1 TGCGCCAGCGCGGGAGAATACGAGCAGTACTTC CASAGEYEQYF
TRBJ1-3 TRBD1 once TRBV13 TGTGCCAGCAACCATGACAGGGAACCGAACACCATATATTTT CASNHDREPNTIYF
TRBJ2-2 NA NA TRBV6-5 TGTGCCAGCCAGTTCCCGAACACCGGGGAGCTGTTTTTT CASQFPNTGELFF
TRBJ1-2 NA NA TRBV6-1 TGTGCCAGCAGTGAAGCCAAACAGTACTCCTTGGGGTATGGCTACACCTTC CASSEAKQYSLGYGYTF
TRBJ1-1 NA NA TRBV15 TGTGCCACCAGCAGAGACGACTTAAGTACTGAAGCTTTCTTT CATSRDDLSTEAFF
TRBJ1-6 NA NA TRBV9 TGTGCCAGCAGCAATGAGGGGGATTCACCCCTCCACTTT CASSNEGDSPLHF
TRBJ1-1 NA NA TRBV30 TGTGCCTGGAGCATAAGGTCGGCAGCTTTCTTT CAWSIRSAAFF
TRBJ2-5 NA NA TRBV9 TGTGCCAGCAGCGTAGAAGGTCGGCGGGAGACCCAGTACTTC CASSVEGRRETQYF
TRBJ1-1 NA once TRBV27 TGTGCCAGCAGTTTATTCCGGGGAATGAACACTGAAGCTTTCTTT CASSLFRGMNTEAFF
TRBJ2-1 NA NA TRBV5-4 TGTGCCAGTCTAGCCGGCAGGGGGGCCTACAATGAGCAGTTCTTC CASLAGRGAYNEQFF
TRBJ2-7 NA few TRBV19 TGTGCCAGTAGTATTCGGGGGACAGTGGGAGAGCAGTACTTC CASSIRGTVGEQYF
TRBJ2-1 NA NA TRBV15 TGTGCCACCAGCAGGGGGGACTCTACAAGCATCAATGAGCAGTTCTTC CATSRGDSTSINEQFF
TRBJ2-7 NA NA TRBV7-9 TGTGCCAGCAGCCCAGTCAGCCTACCGACCTACGAGCAGTACTTC CASSPVSLPTYEQYF
TRBJ1-1 TRBD1 NA TRBV2 TGTGCCAGCAGTTGGACAGGGGTCAATCAGGGAGCTTTCTTT CASSWTGVNQGAFF
TRBJ2-1 TRBD2 NA TRBV19 TGTGCCAGTAGTATTAGGACTAGCGGGATTGAGCAGTTCTTC CASSIRTSGIEQFF
TRBJ1-2 TRBD1 NA TRBV6-6 TGTGCCAGCAGTTACCGACAGGGGACCGACTATGGCTACACCTTC CASSYRQGTDYGYTF
TRBJ1-6 NA NA TRBV28 TGTGCCAGCAGTTTGTCTTCCCGGGACTTCCACTTT CASSLSSRDFHF
TRBJ1-2 NA NA TRBV6-5 TGTGCCAGCAGTTATGGAGTTAGTGGCTACACCTTC CASSYGVSGYTF
TRBJ1-2 NA NA TRBV9 TGTGCCAGCAGCGTAGCTGGGAACTATGGCTACACCTTC CASSVAGNYGYTF
TRBJ2-5 TRBD2 NA TRBV9 TGTGCCAGCAGCCCCGGGACTAGCGGGTACCAAGAGACCCAGTACTTC CASSPGTSGYQETQYF
TRBJ1-4 NA NA TRBV4-2 TGTGCCAGCAGCCAAGTTGGGGTCGACGGTGAAAAACTGTTTTTT CASSQVGVDGEKLFF
TRBJ1-2 NA NA TRBV28 TGTGCCAGCAGTGAATTCCGTCTTTACCTACCCAGCTATGGCTACACCTTC CASSEFRLYLPSYGYTF
TRBJ2-1 TRBD2 NA TRBV7-9 TGTGCCAGCAGCCCTGGACTAGCGGGAGGGAATGAGCAGTTCTTC CASSPGLAGGNEQFF
TRBJ2-5 NA NA TRBV11-2 TGTGCCAGCAGCTCGGCGGGTTCGAGTTCAGAGACCCAGTACTTC CASSSAGSSSETQYF
TRBJ1-2 NA NA TRBV24-1 TGTGCCACCAGTGCTACAGTGTCCTATGGCTACACCTTC CATSATVSYGYTF
TRBJ2-5 TRBD2 once TRBV2 TGTGCCAGCGTGGGACTAGGGGAACGGGAGACCCAGTACTTC CASVGLGERETQYF
TRBJ1-1 NA NA TRBV24-1 TGTGCCACCAGTGACCCCGGGAGGGATAGGAACACTGAAGCTTTCTTT CATSDPGRDRNTEAFF
TRBJ2-7 TRBD2 NA TRBV7-8 TGTGCCAGCAGCTTAAAATTTAGCCCGAGCGGGGGGGCTTACGAGCAGTACTTC CASSLKFSPSGGAYEQYF
TRBJ1-5 TRBD1 once TRBV3-1/TRBV3-2 TGTGCCAGCAGCCAGGGGACAGGGAGCAATCAGCCCCAGCATTTT CASSQGTGSNQPQHF
TRBJ2-3 NA NA TRBV29-1 TGCAGCGTCGCCTTTCTCGATACGCAGTATTTT CSVAFLDTQYF